This T cell receptor beta chain stems from a study of cytomegalovirus exposure and HLA in healthy donors. Both 60 Vbeta primers and 13 Jbeta primers went into the PCR. Only in-frame clones appear in the TCRdb table, and some are missing; sequencing was by immunoSEQ multiplex PCR. The sample holds roughly 120,000 clones, 80% seen once. The CDR3 length is 11 residues. V was clipped by 6 bases and J by 4 bases; unmatched bases: 3. Germline V CDR1 and CDR2: SQVTM, ANQGSEA. The sequenced sample consisted of PBMCs. The rearrangement links TRBV29-1 to TRBJ2-7; 7 positions agree with TRBD2. This TCR was sampled from a man between 25 and 39 years old in good health and CMV-seronegative. CDR3 nucleotide sequence: TGCAGCGTAGCGGGAATTTACGAGCAGTACTTC. Protein product: CSVAGIYEQYF.